This TCR beta chain was found in a study of blood T cell repertoires in COVID-19. Measured with immunoSEQ multiplex PCR; TCRdb has only the in-frame clones, and not every one. The table has 110,000 to 150,000 clones, 86% seen once. The V gene's germline CDR1 is SGHTA and CDR2 FQGNSA. V dropped 5 bases and J dropped 7 bases, with 20 bases sitting between them. The CDR3 is 15 residues long. The material sequenced was PBMCs or T cells enriched from blood (not recorded which). The sequence was collected from a man aged 50 to 60 who had recovered from COVID-19. The V gene is TRBV7-2, the J gene TRBJ2-5; D is perhaps TRBD2 (6 bases). The CDR3 DNA is TGTGCCAGCAGCCTTACGGGGGACTCGTGGGCGACCCAGTACTTC. It encodes CASSLTGDSWATQYF.